The clone carrying this T cell receptor (beta chain) showed up just a few times. The CDR3 contains 18 residues. V lost 1 base and J 9 bases, leaving 26 bases between the germline ends. Per the germline V gene, CDR1 is LGHNA and CDR2 is YNFKEQ. Method: immunoSEQ multiplex PCR; TCRdb's copy keeps in-frame clones and lacks some. The sample contains tens of thousands of clones, 70% to 85% of which appear only once. This entry comes from a study of PD-L1 blockade in urothelial cancer. Turning to the study itself: About 90% of the 29 patients were men with bladder-origin urothelial cancer. Anywhere from 0 to 3 prior chemotherapy regimens had been received by patients. At 3 weeks after treatment start (second dose) and again at 6 weeks, blood was analyzed.

The TCR comes from a man in his 70s with urothelial cancer. The chain employs TRBV4-2 and TRBJ2-3; D is possibly TRBD2 (9 bases). The material was PBMCs, obtained around atezolizumab (anti-PD-L1) treatment. CDR3 protein: CASSQGTGRASGETTQYF. The CDR3, as DNA: TGTGCCAGCAGCCAAGGGACAGGGCGGGCTAGCGGGGAGACGACGCAGTATTTT.